The 31 T cell receptor beta chains below were found in one sample sequenced in a study of blood T cells in healthy people across ages. A second PCR of 7 to 11 cycles used a sample-barcoded 5' primer and a J-beta primer mix. TCRdb re-derived calls from the 5' RACE reads in MiXCR, one entry per CDR3 protein. The repertoire holds about 1.4 million distinct CDR3 sequences, around 55% seen once, with about 6.7% in the top ten. Sequenced sample: blood. The source of these receptors is a man in his late teens or twenties in good health.

This chain links TRBV28 with TRBJ2-3; 9 nucleotides align to TRBD1. This CDR3 has 15 residues. Germline V gene data show CDR1 as MDHEN and CDR2 as SYDVKM. V lost 6 bases, J lost 4 bases, and 8 bases stayed unmatched. The chain's CDR3 is CASSSVGQGSDTQYF. CDR3 in DNA: TGTGCCAGCAGCTCCGTAGGACAGGGGTCAGATACGCAGTATTTT.

The sample holds a few counts of this clonotype. The rearrangement joins TRBV7-9 to TRBJ2-7; D gene ambiguous. Between the trimmed V and J ends, which lost 5 bases and 3 bases, there was a span of 8 bases. The germline V gene has CDR1 SEHNR and CDR2 FQNEAQ (reference sequence). The length of the CDR3 is 12 residues. As DNA, the CDR3 is TGTGCCAGCAGCGTAACAAACTACGAGCAGTACTTC. Translated, it gives CASSVTNYEQYF.

This clonotype was picked up a small number of times. V is TRBV5-5 and J is TRBJ2-7; tentatively, D is TRBD1 or TRBD2 (5 bases each). CDR3 size: 18 residues. Germline values: CDR1 SGHKS, CDR2 YYEKEE (reference sequence). V was clipped by 7 bases and J by 2 bases, with 28 bases between them. CDR3 sequence reads: CASRTGPSGTTKAYEQYF. CDR3 bases: TGTGCCAGCCGCACGGGCCCCTCGGGGACGACCAAAGCCTACGAGCAGTACTTC. The full variable domain, its missing parts supplied by reference TRBV5-5 and TRBJ2-7, is DAGVTQSPTHLIKTRGQQVTLRCSPISGHKSVSWYQQVLGQGPQFIFQYYEKEERGRGNFPDRFSARQFPNYSSELNVNALLLGDSALYLCASRTGPSGTTKAYEQYFGPGTRLTVT.

The chain employs TRBV20-1 and TRBJ1-2, with TRBD1 matching over 7 bases. The germline V gene encodes CDR1 DFQATT and CDR2 SNEGSKA (reference sequence). The CDR3 runs 14 residues. V lost 4 bases to trimming and J lost 0 bases; unmatched junction nucleotides: 5. The DNA for the CDR3 is TGCAGTGCTATGGACAGGAAAGCTAACTATGGCTACACCTTC. Translating it yields CSAMDRKANYGYTF.

This clonotype was observed a few times. V usage is TRBV29-1 and J usage is TRBJ2-1, with D possibly being TRBD2 (5 bases). CDR1 and CDR2 from the germline V gene are SQVTM and ANQGSEA. The CDR3 runs 12 residues. Trimming left V 3 bases short and J 5 bases short, with 8 bases between. The CDR3 DNA reads as TGCAGCGTTGAGCGGGCCCACAATGAGCAGTTCTTC. Encoded protein: CSVERAHNEQFF.

CDR3 loop: CASSPRGYYEQYF. The CDR3 DNA is TGTGCCAGCAGCCCCCGCGGGTACTACGAGCAGTACTTC. The chain employs TRBV7-2 and TRBJ2-7; D is perhaps TRBD2 (5 bases). Germline V gives CDR1 SGHTA, CDR2 FQGNSA. The V and J ends lost 5 bases and 3 bases respectively, with 11 bases between them. The CDR3 totals 13 residues.

This clonotype was found a few times. The chain links TRBV29-1 to TRBJ1-1; D is uncertain. Germline lookup yields CDR1 SQVTM and CDR2 ANQGSEA. V lost 8 bases and J 0 bases, leaving 13 bases between the germline ends. The length of the CDR3 is 13 residues. This CDR3 is CSNLAALNTEAFF. In DNA, the CDR3 is TGCAGCAATCTCGCGGCTCTGAACACTGAAGCTTTCTTT.

V is TRBV12-3 or TRBV12-4 and J is TRBJ2-2; D is unclear. V lost 2 bases and J lost 7, with 8 bases in between. This CDR3 is built from 13 residues. The CDR3 here is CASSLTGFGELFF. Here the CDR3 DNA reads TGTGCCAGCAGTTTAACGGGCTTCGGGGAGCTGTTTTTT.

The rearrangement links TRBV4-2 to TRBJ1-5; perhaps TRBD1 as D (6 bases). CDR1 and CDR2 (germline): LGHNA, YNFKEQ. The CDR3 length is 16 residues. The V and J ends lost 0 bases and 12 bases respectively, with 21 bases between them. This chain's CDR3 is CASSQDWRTANKLQHF. The CDR3 DNA reads TGTGCCAGCAGCCAAGATTGGAGGACAGCGAATAAGCTCCAGCATTTT.

V gene TRBV7-9 combines with J gene TRBJ1-2, with TRBD1 matching over 12 bases. Germline V gene data show CDR1 as SEHNR and CDR2 as FQNEAQ (reference sequence). The CDR3 runs 15 residues. The V segment lost 7 bases and the J segment 6 bases; nucleotides outside the gene matches: 9. The CDR3 region is CASTLRDRGQNGYTF. Written as DNA, the CDR3 is TGTGCCAGCACCCTTAGGGACAGGGGGCAGAATGGCTACACCTTC.

This chain uses TRBV20-1 with TRBJ2-7; 8 bases map to TRBD2. Germline V gene lookup returns CDR1 DFQATT and CDR2 SNEGSKA (reference sequence). CDR3 length: 13 amino acids. Trimming removed 3 bases from V and 5 bases from J; junction bases left unmatched: 6. CDR3 in amino acids: CSASGRAGDEQYF. In DNA, the CDR3 is TGCAGTGCTAGCGGGAGGGCCGGGGACGAGCAGTACTTC.

The sample holds one count of this clonotype. This chain uses TRBV20-1 with TRBJ2-5, with D possibly being TRBD2 (5 bases). Trimming left V 6 bases short and J 3 bases short, with 8 bases between. The germline V gene encodes CDR1 DFQATT and CDR2 SNEGSKA (reference sequence). CDR3 length: 11 amino acids. CDR3 coding DNA: TGCAGTGCACTAGAAAAAGAGACCCAGTACTTC. Translated: CSALEKETQYF.

The chain has TRBV4-1 and TRBJ1-5; D is perhaps TRBD1 (6 bases). The length of the CDR3 is 15 residues. Looked up from germline, CDR1 is MGHRA and CDR2 is YSYEKL. The V gene lost 1 base and the J gene lost 9 bases, with 16 bases spanning the gap. In nucleotides, the CDR3 is TGCGCCAGCAGCCAAGTACAGGGAGCCTATCCGCCCCAGCATTTT. This translates into CASSQVQGAYPPQHF.

V usage is TRBV5-1 and J usage is TRBJ2-7; unclear D gene. The CDR3 runs to 13 residues. Germline lookup yields CDR1 SGHRS and CDR2 YFSETQ. Trimming left V 7 bases short and J 3 bases short, with 14 bases between. The CDR3 DNA reads TGCGCCAGCGCTGTTTCTCCCTTCTACGAGCAGTACTTC. The encoded protein is CASAVSPFYEQYF.

The V and J genes are TRBV4-1 and TRBJ1-1; D gene uncertain. V was pared by 6 bases and J by 5 bases, with 16 bases between. This CDR3 contains 14 residues. Germline V gene sequence: CDR1 MGHRA, CDR2 YSYEKL. In nucleotides, the CDR3 is TGCGCCAGCAGTCCTAATTTCCGTGGAACTGAAGCTTTCTTT. Translating it yields CASSPNFRGTEAFF.

In this sample, this clonotype turned up once. The V call is TRBV20-1, the J call TRBJ2-5, with D possibly being TRBD1 (6 bases). Between the trimmed V and J ends, which lost 5 bases and 0 bases, there was a span of 13 bases. This CDR3 contains 14 residues. Germline CDR1 and CDR2: DFQATT and SNEGSKA (reference sequence). The CDR3 spells CSASRTAYQETQYF. Here the CDR3 DNA reads TGCAGTGCTTCCCGGACAGCATACCAAGAGACCCAGTACTTC.

This clonotype was found a few times. The rearrangement links TRBV7-2 to TRBJ2-1; TRBD1 matches at 9 bases. The CDR3 consists of 14 residues. The J segment lost 13 bases and the V segment lost 0 bases, leaving 7 bases of the junction unmatched. Germline V gene data show CDR1 as SGHTA and CDR2 as FQGNSA. In DNA form, the CDR3 reads TGTGCCAGCAGCTTAGCCCCAACAGGGGGCGCCCAGTTCTTC. Residues: CASSLAPTGGAQFF.

V and J are TRBV4-1 and TRBJ2-5; no reliable D call. Trimming took off 4 bases at V and 11 bases at J, with 17 bases between the two ends. Germline V gene data show CDR1 as MGHRA and CDR2 as YSYEKL. This CDR3 comprises 13 residues. The CDR3 loop reads CASSPVRAQEQYF. Written as DNA, the CDR3 is TGCGCCAGCAGCCCGGTTAGGGCCCAAGAGCAGTACTTC.

Turning to this clonotype: One end of the junction fails to match germline, which may point to a read error. This sequence joins TRBV5-5 and TRBJ2-1; no clear D gene. CDR3 length equals 12 residues. CDR1 is SGHKS and CDR2 is YYEKEE in the germline V gene (reference sequence). The CDR3 coding sequence is TGTACCAGCAGCTTTGAGCCCCGAGAGCAGTTCTTC. This gives the protein CTSSFEPREQFF.

The chain employs TRBV6-1 and TRBJ1-2, with D possibly TRBD1 on 6 matching bases. The CDR3 sequence is 13 residues long. Germline lookup yields CDR1 MNHNS and CDR2 SASEGT. Trimming pared 10 bases from V and 8 bases from J, leaving 20 bases between. The CDR3 DNA sequence: TGTGCCAAGAACAGGGACCCGGCAGGGGGCTACACCTTC. Its translation is CAKNRDPAGGYTF.

This chain uses TRBV4-2 with TRBJ2-7; D remains unclear. The CDR3 extends over 14 amino acids. V shed 1 base and J shed 0 bases, with 7 bases lying between them. Germline-derived CDR1 and CDR2 are LGHNA and YNFKEQ. Here the CDR3 DNA reads TGTGCCAGCAGCCAAGTGGCTAGCTCCTACGAGCAGTACTTC. As protein: CASSQVASSYEQYF.

To note about this clonotype: One end of the junction does not line up with germline, which may come from a read error. The rearrangement links TRBV20-1 to TRBJ2-1, with a possible D match to TRBD2 (6 bases). The CDR3 sequence is 13 residues long. The germline gives CDR1 DFQATT, CDR2 SNEGSKA (reference sequence). The CDR3 protein is CGALAVRYNEQFF. CDR3 nucleotide sequence: TGCGGTGCTTTAGCGGTTAGATACAATGAGCAGTTCTTC.

The sample holds a few counts of this clonotype. The rearrangement links TRBV29-1 to TRBJ2-5; D gene uncertain. With 5 bases removed from V and 0 bases from J, the gap between germline ends came to 16 bases. The CDR3 extends over 15 amino acids. The germline V gene has CDR1 SQVTM and CDR2 ANQGSEA. DNA of the CDR3: TGCAGCGTTCCTTCGCCAGGAGTGTACCAAGAGACCCAGTACTTC. This translates into CSVPSPGVYQETQYF.

The chain carries TRBV4-1 and TRBJ2-7; 10 positions match TRBD1. CDR1 is MGHRA and CDR2 is YSYEKL in the germline V gene. V lost 3 bases and J lost 1; bases outside the gene matches: 6. The CDR3 sequence is 16 residues long. CDR3 sequence (DNA): TGCGCCAGCAGCCAGGAGGACAGGGGGTGGTCCTACGAGCAGTACTTC. It translates to CASSQEDRGWSYEQYF.

This chain connects TRBV5-1 to TRBJ2-3; D tentatively fits TRBD1 or TRBD2 (5 bases each). Trimming left V 4 bases short and J 6 bases short, with 18 bases between. The germline gives CDR1 SGHRS, CDR2 YFSETQ. The CDR3 runs 15 residues. CDR3 in DNA: TGCGCCAGCAGCCTCCCCGGGACCACTACCGATACGCAGTATTTT. Amino acids: CASSLPGTTTDTQYF. Based on the CDR3 plus reference TRBV5-1 and TRBJ2-3, the full variable domain is KAGVTQTPRYLIKTRGQQVTLSCSPISGHRSVSWYQQTPGQGLQFLFEYFSETQRNKGNFPGRFSGRQFSNSRSEMNVSTLELGDSALYLCASSLPGTTTDTQYFGPGTRLTVL.

The CDR3 is CASSSLGLYGYTF. CDR3 DNA sequence: TGTGCCAGCAGCTCCCTGGGTCTGTATGGCTACACCTTC. The chain recombines TRBV12-3 or TRBV12-4 with TRBJ1-2, with no clear D. The V end lost 6 bases, the J end lost 5 bases, and 13 bases lay between the germline ends. This CDR3 has 13 amino acids.

The J gene is TRBJ2-3, the V gene TRBV11-2; D is unclear. Deletions cut 0 bases from V and 5 bases from J, with 9 bases between. CDR1 is SGHAT and CDR2 is FQNNGV in the germline V gene. The CDR3 runs 14 residues. The CDR3 protein is CASSLDGVGDTQYF. The CDR3 bases are TGTGCCAGCAGCTTAGATGGGGTGGGAGATACGCAGTATTTT.

The chain carries TRBV4-3 and TRBJ2-1, with D possibly called TRBD1 or TRBD2 (5 bases each). The V end was cut by 4 bases, the J end by 1 base, with 17 bases between. This CDR3 has 17 amino acids. Looked up from germline, CDR1 is LGHNA and CDR2 is YSLEER. As DNA, the CDR3 is TGCGCCAGCAGCCCTAATGGGGGATTTGGGTCCTACAATGAGCAGTTCTTC. Protein sequence: CASSPNGGFGSYNEQFF.

The chain uses TRBV12-3 or TRBV12-4 and TRBJ1-1; D is possibly TRBD1 (6 bases). The V and J ends lost 6 bases and 5 bases respectively, with 34 bases between them. This CDR3 is 20 amino acids long. CDR3 in amino acids: CASSIALALPLLQGWTEAFF. The CDR3 region has the DNA TGTGCCAGCAGCATTGCGCTCGCTTTACCCCTCCTACAGGGTTGGACTGAAGCTTTCTTT.

The rearrangement joins TRBV12-3 or TRBV12-4 to TRBJ1-1, with 7 bases identical to TRBD1. V dropped 6 bases and J dropped 3; count of bases not matched to a gene: 16. The CDR3 is made up of 17 amino acids. CDR3 sequence reads: CASSALGGGGGHTEAFF. The CDR3 DNA reads TGTGCCAGCAGCGCACTCGGGGGAGGGGGCGGACACACTGAAGCTTTCTTT.

In DNA, the CDR3 is TGTGCCAGCAGTGAAGCGTCTCCCGGGGAGCTGTTTTTT. As protein: CASSEASPGELFF. V usage is TRBV2 and J usage is TRBJ2-2; no definite D call. Germline lookup yields CDR1 SNHLY and CDR2 FYNNEI. V lost 0 bases to trimming and J lost 6 bases, with 5 bases between them. This CDR3 is built from 13 residues.